This T cell receptor (beta chain) was obtained from a study of T cell repertoires in cytomegalovirus infection. Per the germline V gene, CDR1 is SGHVS and CDR2 is FQNEAQ. J gave up 4 bases and V 2 bases, and 7 bases lay outside the gene matches. The CDR3 is 19 amino acids. The sample holds many counts of this clonotype. TCRdb redid the calling of the reads with MiXCR, one entry per CDR3 protein. The sample consists of fewer than 700,000 distinct CDR3 sequences, 24% of them appearing once. Source material: CD8+ T cells from PBMCs. The J gene is TRBJ2-2, the V gene TRBV7-8, with 16 bases lining up with TRBD2. This TCR came from a human donor in good health (CMV status not recorded). Some clones in this sample may be carry-over from other donors' samples. The CDR3 sequence: CASSLLGLAGGLSTGELFF. The CDR3 region has the DNA TGTGCCAGCAGCTTACTGGGACTAGCGGGGGGGCTGTCCACCGGGGAGCTGTTTTTT.